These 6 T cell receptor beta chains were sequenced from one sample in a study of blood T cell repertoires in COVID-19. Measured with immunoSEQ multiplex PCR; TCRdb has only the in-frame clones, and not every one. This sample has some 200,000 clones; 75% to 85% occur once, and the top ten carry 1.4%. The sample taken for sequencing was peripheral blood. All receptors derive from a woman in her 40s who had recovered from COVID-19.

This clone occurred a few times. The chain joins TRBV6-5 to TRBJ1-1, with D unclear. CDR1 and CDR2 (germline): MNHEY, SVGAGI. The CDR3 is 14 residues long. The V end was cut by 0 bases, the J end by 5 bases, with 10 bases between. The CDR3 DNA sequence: TGTGCCAGCAGTTACTCGATGTCAGGAACTGAAGCTTTCTTT. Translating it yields CASSYSMSGTEAFF.

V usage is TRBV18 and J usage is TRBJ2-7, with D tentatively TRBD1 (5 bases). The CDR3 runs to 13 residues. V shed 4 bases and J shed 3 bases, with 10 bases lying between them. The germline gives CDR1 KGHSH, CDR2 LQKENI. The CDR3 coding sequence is TGTGCCAGCTCACTCGGACAAATCTACGAGCAGTACTTC. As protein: CASSLGQIYEQYF.

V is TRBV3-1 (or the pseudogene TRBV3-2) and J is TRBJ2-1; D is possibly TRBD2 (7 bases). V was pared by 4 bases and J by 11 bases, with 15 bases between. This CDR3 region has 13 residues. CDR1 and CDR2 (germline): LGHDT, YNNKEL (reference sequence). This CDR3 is CASSPVGGHKQFF. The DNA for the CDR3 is TGTGCCAGCAGCCCGGTCGGGGGGCACAAGCAGTTCTTC.

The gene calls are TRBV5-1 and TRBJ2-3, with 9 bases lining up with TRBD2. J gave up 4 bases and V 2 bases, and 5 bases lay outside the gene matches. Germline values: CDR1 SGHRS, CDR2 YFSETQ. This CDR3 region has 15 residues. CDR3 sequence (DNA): TGCGCCAGCAGCTTCACCGCGGGGGGGGCAGATACGCAGTATTTT. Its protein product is CASSFTAGGADTQYF.

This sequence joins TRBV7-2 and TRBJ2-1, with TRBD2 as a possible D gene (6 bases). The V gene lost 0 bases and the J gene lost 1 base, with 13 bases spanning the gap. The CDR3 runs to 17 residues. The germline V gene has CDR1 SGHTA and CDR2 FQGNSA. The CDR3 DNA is TGTGCCAGCAGCTTAGCTGCTACGGGGAGGTCCTACAATGAGCAGTTCTTC. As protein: CASSLAATGRSYNEQFF.

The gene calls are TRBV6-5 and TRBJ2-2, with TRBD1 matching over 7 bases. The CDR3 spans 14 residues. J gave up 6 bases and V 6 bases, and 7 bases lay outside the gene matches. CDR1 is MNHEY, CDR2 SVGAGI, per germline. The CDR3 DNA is TGTGCCAGCAGACAGGGGTCCGGGGCCGGGGAGCTGTTTTTT. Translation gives CASRQGSGAGELFF.